The T cell receptor (beta chain) under discussion was sequenced for a study of monozygotic twins with inflammatory bowel disease. Broader study findings: IBD-affected twins scored below their healthy co-twins in TCRbeta diversity (inverse Simpson).

For this clonotype: Antigen unknown.

The CDR3 sequence is 13 residues long. The germline gives CDR1 SQVTM, CDR2 ANQGSEA. Following a re-call of the 5' RACE reads, TCRdb has one entry per CDR3 protein and lacks DNA. Its clone listing holds fewer than 350,000 distinct CDR3 sequences. The chain recombines TRBV29-1 with TRBJ2-5. The sequencing input was blood. This TCR derives from a human donor with ulcerative colitis or Crohn's disease, or a healthy co-twin of an affected twin (not recorded which). The CDR3 sequence is CSVETGFGGTQYF.